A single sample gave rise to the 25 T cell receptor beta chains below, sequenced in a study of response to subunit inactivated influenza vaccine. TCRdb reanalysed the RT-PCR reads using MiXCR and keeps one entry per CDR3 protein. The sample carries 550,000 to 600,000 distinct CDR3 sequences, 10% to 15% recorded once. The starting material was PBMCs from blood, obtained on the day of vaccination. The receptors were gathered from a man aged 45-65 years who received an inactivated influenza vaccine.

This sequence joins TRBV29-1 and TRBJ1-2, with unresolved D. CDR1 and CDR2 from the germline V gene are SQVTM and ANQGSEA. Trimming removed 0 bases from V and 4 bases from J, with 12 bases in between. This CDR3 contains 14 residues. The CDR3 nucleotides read TGCAGCGTTGAAGAGGACCCTGGGCTCTATGGCTACACCTTC. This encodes CSVEEDPGLYGYTF.

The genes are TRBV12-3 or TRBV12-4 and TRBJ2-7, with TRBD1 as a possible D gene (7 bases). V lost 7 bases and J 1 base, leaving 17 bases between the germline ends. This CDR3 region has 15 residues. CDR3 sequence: CASTRGGTDSYEQYF. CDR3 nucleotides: TGTGCCAGCACCAGGGGCGGGACAGATTCCTACGAGCAGTACTTC.

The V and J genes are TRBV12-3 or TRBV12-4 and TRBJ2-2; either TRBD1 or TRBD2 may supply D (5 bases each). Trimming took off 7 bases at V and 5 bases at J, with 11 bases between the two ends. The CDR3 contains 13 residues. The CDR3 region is CASNTWGTGELFF. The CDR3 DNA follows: TGTGCCAGCAACACATGGGGGACCGGGGAGCTGTTTTTT.

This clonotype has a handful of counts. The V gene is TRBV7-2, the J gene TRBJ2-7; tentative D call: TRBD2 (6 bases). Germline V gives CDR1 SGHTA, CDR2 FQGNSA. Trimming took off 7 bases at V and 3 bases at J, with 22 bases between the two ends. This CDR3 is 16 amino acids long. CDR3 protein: CASKLGTGASLYEQYF. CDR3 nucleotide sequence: TGTGCCAGCAAATTAGGGACGGGAGCCTCCCTCTACGAGCAGTACTTC.

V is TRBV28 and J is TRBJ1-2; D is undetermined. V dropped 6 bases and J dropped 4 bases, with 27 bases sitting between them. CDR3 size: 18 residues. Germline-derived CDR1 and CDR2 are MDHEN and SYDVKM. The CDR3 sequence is CASSVTSVGSSRFYGYTF. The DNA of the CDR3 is TGTGCCAGCAGCGTTACCTCAGTGGGTTCCAGCCGCTTCTATGGCTACACCTTC.

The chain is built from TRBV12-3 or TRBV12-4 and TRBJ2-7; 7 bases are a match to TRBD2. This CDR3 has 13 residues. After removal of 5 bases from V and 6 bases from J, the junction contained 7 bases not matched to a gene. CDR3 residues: CASSPVGGVEQYF. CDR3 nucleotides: TGTGCCAGCAGTCCCGTTGGGGGGGTCGAGCAGTACTTC.

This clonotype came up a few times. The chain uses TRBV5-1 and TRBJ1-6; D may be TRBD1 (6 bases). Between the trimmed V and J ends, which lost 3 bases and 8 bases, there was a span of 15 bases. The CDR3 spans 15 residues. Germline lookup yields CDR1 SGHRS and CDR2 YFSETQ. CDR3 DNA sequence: TGCGCCAGCAGCTCGCCCGGGACAAGGGATTCACCCCTCCACTTT. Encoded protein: CASSSPGTRDSPLHF.

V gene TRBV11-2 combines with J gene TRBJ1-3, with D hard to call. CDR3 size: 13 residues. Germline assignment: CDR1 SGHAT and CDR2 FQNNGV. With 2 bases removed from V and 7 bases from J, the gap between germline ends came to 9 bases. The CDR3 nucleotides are TGTGCCAGCAGCTTAATGGGGAGTAACACCATATATTTT. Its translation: CASSLMGSNTIYF.

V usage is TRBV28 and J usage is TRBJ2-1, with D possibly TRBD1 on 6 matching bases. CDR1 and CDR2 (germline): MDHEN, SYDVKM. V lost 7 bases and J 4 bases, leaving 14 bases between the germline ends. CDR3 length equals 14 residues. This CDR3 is CASTSGTNYNEQFF. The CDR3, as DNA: TGTGCCAGCACCTCCGGGACAAATTACAATGAGCAGTTCTTC.

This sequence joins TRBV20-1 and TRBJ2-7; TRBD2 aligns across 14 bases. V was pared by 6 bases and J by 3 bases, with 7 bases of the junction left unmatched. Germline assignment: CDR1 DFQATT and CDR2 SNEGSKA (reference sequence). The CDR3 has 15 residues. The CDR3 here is CSANPGTSGSYEQYF. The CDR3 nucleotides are TGCAGTGCCAACCCTGGGACTAGCGGGAGCTACGAGCAGTACTTC.

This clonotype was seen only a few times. The CDR3 loop is CASSRQVYEQYF. CDR3 DNA sequence: TGTGCCAGCAGTCGTCAAGTCTACGAGCAGTACTTC. V and J are TRBV2 and TRBJ2-7; D remains unclear. V gave up 5 bases and J gave up 3 bases, with 8 bases separating them. Germline V gives CDR1 SNHLY, CDR2 FYNNEI. The CDR3 totals 12 residues. Supplemented by reference TRBV2 and TRBJ2-7, the full variable domain reads EPEVTQTPSHQVTQMGQEVILRCVPISNHLYFYWYRQILGQKVEFLVSFYNNEISEKSEIFDDQFSVERPDGSNFTLKIRSTKLEDSAMYFCASSRQVYEQYFGPGTRLTVT.

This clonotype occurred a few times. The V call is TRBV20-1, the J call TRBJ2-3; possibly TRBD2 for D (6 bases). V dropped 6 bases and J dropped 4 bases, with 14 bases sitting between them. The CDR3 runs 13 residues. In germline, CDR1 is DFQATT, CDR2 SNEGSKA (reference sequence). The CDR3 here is CSAADWRADTQYF. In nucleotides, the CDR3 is TGCAGTGCAGCGGACTGGAGGGCAGATACGCAGTATTTT.

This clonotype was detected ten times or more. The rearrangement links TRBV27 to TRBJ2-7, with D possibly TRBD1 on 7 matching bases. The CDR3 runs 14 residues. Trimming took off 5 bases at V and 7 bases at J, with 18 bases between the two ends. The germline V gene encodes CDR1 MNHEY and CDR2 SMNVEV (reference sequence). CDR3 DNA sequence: TGTGCCAGCAGTCCGGACAGGAGGGCTGGGGAGCAGTACTTC. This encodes CASSPDRRAGEQYF.

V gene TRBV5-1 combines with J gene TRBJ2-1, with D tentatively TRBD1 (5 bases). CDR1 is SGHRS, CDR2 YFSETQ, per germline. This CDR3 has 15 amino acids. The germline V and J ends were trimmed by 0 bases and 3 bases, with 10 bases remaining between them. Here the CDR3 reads CASSLVQGFYNEQFF. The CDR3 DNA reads TGCGCCAGCAGCTTGGTTCAGGGCTTCTACAATGAGCAGTTCTTC.

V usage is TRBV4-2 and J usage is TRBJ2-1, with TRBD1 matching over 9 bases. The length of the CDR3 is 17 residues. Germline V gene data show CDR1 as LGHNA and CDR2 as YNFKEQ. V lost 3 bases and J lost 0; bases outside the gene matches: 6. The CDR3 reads CASSQQTGGNSYNEQFF. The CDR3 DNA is TGTGCCAGCAGCCAGCAGACAGGGGGTAACTCCTACAATGAGCAGTTCTTC.

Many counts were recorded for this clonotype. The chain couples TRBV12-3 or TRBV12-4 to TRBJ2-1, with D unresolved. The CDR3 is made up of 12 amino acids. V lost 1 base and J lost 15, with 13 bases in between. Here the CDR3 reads CASSLGVGIGFF. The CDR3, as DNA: TGTGCCAGCAGTTTAGGTGTTGGAATTGGGTTCTTC.

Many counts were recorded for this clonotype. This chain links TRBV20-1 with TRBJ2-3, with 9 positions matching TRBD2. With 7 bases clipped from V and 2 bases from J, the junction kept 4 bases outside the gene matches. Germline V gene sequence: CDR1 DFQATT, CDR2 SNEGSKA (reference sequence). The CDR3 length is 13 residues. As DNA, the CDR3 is TGCAGTGGGCGACTAGCGGCCACAGATACGCAGTATTTT. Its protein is CSGRLAATDTQYF.

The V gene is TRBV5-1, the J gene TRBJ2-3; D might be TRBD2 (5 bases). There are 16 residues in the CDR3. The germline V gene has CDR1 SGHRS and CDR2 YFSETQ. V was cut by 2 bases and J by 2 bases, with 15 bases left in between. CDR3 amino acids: CASSFSVHLSTDTQYF. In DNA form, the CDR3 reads TGCGCCAGCAGCTTTAGCGTACATTTATCCACAGATACGCAGTATTTT.

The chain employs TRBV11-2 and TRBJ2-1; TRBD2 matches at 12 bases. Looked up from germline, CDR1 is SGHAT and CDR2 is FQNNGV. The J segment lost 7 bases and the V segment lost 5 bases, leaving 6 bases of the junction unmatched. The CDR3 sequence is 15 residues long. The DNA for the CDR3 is TGTGCCAGCAGCACCGGGACTAGCGGGCGGAATGAGCAGTTCTTC. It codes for CASSTGTSGRNEQFF.

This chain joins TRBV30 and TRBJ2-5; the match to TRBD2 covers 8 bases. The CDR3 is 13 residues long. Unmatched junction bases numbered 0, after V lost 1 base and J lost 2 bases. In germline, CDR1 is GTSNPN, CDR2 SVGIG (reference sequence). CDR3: CAWSGLAQETQYF. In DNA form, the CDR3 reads TGTGCCTGGAGTGGACTAGCGCAAGAGACCCAGTACTTC.

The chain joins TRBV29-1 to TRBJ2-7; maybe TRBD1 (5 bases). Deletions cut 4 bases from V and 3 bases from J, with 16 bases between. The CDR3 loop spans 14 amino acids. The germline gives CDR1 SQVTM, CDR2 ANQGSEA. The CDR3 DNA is TGCAGCGTTGCAAAAGGGGCAGGAAGCTACGAGCAGTACTTC. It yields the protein CSVAKGAGSYEQYF.

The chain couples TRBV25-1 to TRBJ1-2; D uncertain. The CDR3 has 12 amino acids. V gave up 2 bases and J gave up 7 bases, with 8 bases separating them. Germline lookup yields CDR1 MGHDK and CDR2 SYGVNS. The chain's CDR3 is CASSEPRAGYTF. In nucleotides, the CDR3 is TGTGCCAGCAGTGAACCGAGGGCTGGCTACACCTTC.

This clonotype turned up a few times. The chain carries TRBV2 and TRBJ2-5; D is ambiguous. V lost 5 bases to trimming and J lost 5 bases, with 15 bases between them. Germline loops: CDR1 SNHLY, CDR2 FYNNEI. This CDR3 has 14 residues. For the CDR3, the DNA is TGTGCCAGCAGTCCAGTAGGTGTCGGGGAGACCCAGTACTTC. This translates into CASSPVGVGETQYF.

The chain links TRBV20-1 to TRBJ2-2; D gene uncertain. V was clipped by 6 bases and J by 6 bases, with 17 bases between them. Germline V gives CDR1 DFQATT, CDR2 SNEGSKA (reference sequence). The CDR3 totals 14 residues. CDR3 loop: CSASRLSFAGELFF. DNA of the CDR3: TGCAGTGCCAGCAGACTGAGTTTCGCCGGGGAGCTGTTTTTT.

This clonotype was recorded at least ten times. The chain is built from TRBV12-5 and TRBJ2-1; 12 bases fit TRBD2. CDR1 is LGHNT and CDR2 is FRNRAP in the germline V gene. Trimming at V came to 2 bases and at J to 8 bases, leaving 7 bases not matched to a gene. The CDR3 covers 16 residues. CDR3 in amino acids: CASGLKTSGRRHEQFF. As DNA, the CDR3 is TGTGCTAGTGGTTTGAAGACTAGCGGGAGAAGACATGAGCAGTTCTTC.